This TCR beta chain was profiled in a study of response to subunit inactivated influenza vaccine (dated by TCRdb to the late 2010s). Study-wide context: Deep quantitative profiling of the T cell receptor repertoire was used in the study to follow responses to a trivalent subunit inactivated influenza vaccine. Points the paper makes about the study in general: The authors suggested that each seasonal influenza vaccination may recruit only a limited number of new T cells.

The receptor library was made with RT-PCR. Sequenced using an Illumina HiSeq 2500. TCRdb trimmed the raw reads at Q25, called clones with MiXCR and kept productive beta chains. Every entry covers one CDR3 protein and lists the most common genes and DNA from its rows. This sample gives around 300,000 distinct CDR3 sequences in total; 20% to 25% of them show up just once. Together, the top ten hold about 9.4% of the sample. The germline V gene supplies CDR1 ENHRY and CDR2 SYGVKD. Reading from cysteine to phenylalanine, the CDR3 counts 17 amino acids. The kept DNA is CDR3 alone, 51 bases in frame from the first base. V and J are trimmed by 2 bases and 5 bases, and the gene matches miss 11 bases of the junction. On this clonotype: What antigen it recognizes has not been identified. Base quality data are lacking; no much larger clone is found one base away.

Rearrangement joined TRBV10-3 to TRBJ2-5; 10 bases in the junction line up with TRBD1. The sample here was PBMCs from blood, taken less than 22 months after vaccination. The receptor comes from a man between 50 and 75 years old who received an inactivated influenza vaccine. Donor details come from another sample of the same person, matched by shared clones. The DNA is TGTGCCATCAGTGAGCCGACCCGGACAGGGGGTAGGGAGACCCAGTACTTC. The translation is CAISEPTRTGGRETQYF.